The clone carrying this T cell receptor (beta chain) was observed a few times. The target antigen is unknown. The record originates from a study of T cell repertoires in cytomegalovirus infection. MiXCR, applied by TCRdb to the reads, yields one record per CDR3 protein. The sample gives roughly 350,000 distinct CDR3 sequences, 34% of which show up once; roughly 13% is in the top ten. The receptor was derived from a human donor in good health (CMV status not recorded). Some clones in this sample may be carry-over from other donors' samples. Sequences were derived from cultured PBMCs, sampled from culture after CMV antigen stimulation.

The CDR3 region is CASSASPWAVYNSPLHF. As DNA, the CDR3 is TGTGCCAGCAGCGCCTCCCCTTGGGCAGTCTATAATTCACCCCTCCACTTT. The rearrangement joins TRBV7-2 to TRBJ1-6; D gene unclear. This CDR3 is 17 amino acids long. In germline, CDR1 is SGHTA, CDR2 FQGNSA. The V gene lost 5 bases and the J gene lost 3 bases, with 17 bases spanning the gap.